The source of this T cell receptor beta chain is a study of T-cell reconstitution after alpha-beta-depleted transplantation in children (TCRdb year 2016). Background on the whole study: Using TCR repertoire profiling, the study followed T-cell immune reconstitution in a quantitative way in children after TCRalphabeta/CD19-depleted allogeneic hematopoietic cell transplantation.

Points on this clonotype: Its recognized antigen is unknown. Nothing much larger sits one base from this clone, and base qualities are not available.

Reading the germline V gene gives CDR1 ENHRY and CDR2 SYGVKD. V lost 3 bases and J lost 3 bases; the stretch between them is 18 bases long. The CDR3 starts with the cysteine, ends with the phenylalanine, and has 17 residues. The read is trimmed to its CDR3 DNA, 51 bases read in frame from base 1. The library was produced with PCR. These reads were obtained on an Illumina HiSeq 2500. To normalize quantification of the TCRbeta repertoire, the TCR libraries were built with molecular barcoding that relied on unique molecular identifiers. TCRdb reran the public reads through fastp at Q25 and MiXCR, keeping productive beta chains. Rows with one shared CDR3 protein collapse into an entry with the most common genes and DNA. This sample holds more than 500,000 distinct CDR3 sequences; roughly an eighth were observed only once. The ten largest account for about 14% of the sample. The intended sense of this specimen's treatment or condition label: allogeneic hematopoietic cell transplantation with graft depleted of TCRalphabeta T cells and CD19 B cells. TCRalphabeta/CD19-depleted allogeneic hematopoietic cell grafts were given to the transplant recipients, all of whom were children.

Study-wide conclusions, independent of this receptor: Over the following months the frequencies of hyperexpanded clones went down, and after one year T-cell counts and TCRbeta diversity were mostly credited to newly produced T cells. In some patients, the high TCRbeta diversity seen at day 60 was put down to recipient T cells and intrathymic progenitors that had survived conditioning. The apparently early recovery of alphabetaT-cell counts about two months after transplant reportedly depended on only several hundred rapidly expanded clones that came from non-depleted graft cells.

This TCR came from a female patient aged 2-15 years who had a stem cell transplant for aplastic anemia, so the T cells may come from the graft donor. The V and J genes are TRBV10-3 and TRBJ2-1; TRBD1 is perhaps the D gene, given 6 matching bases. The specimen was PBMCs, mostly from graft donor cells, collected 180 days after TCRalphabeta/CD19-depleted stem cell transplant. The DNA sequence is TGTGCCATCAGTGACCCAAACAGGGAAACAGGCTACAATGAGCAGTTCTTC. This gives the protein CAISDPNRETGYNEQFF.